This entry lists 17 T cell receptor beta chains sequenced from one sample in a study of blood T cell repertoires in COVID-19 (dated by TCRdb to about 2020). The method was the immunoSEQ multiplex PCR assay. TCRdb holds this immuneACCESS table with in-frame rearrangements only. Some clones are missing; in checked studies, unresolved V genes explain under half, and the rest has no known cause. The sample table shows 120,000 or so clones, and 81% are seen once. In total, the top ten clones hold about a sixth of the sample. The specimen was peripheral blood. These receptors came from a man aged 25-45 years with COVID-19, enrolled during active disease.

The rearrangement uses TRBV7-9 and TRBJ1-2; D is perhaps TRBD1 (5 bases). CDR3 size: 17 residues. Trimming stripped 0 bases from V and 4 bases from J, with 18 bases between. CDR1 is SEHNR and CDR2 is FQNEAQ in the germline V gene (reference sequence). As DNA, the CDR3 is TGTGCCAGCAGCTTAGCGACAAATGCGGGGGTTGGCTATGGCTACACCTTC. Its protein is CASSLATNAGVGYGYTF.

With regard to this clone: Other DNA sequences in the sample encode the same CDR3. The CDR3 is CASSQDQGASGNTIYF. The CDR3 nucleotides are TGTGCCAGCAGCCAAGATCAGGGGGCGTCTGGAAACACCATATATTTT. This rearrangement joins TRBV3-1 (or the pseudogene TRBV3-2) to TRBJ1-3; 8 nucleotides agree with TRBD1. The V gene's germline CDR1 is LGHDT and CDR2 YNNKEL (reference sequence). The CDR3 sequence is 16 residues long. The V and J ends lost 0 bases and 1 base, in that order; junction bases with no gene match: 2.

The rearrangement joins TRBV7-9 to TRBJ2-3, with 9 bases lining up with TRBD1. Per the germline V gene, CDR1 is SEHNR and CDR2 is FQNEAQ (reference sequence). This CDR3 is 18 amino acids long. V was pared by 5 bases and J by 2 bases, with 14 bases of the junction left unmatched. This CDR3 reads CASSPTGGGTPYTDTQYF. The CDR3 DNA follows: TGTGCCAGCAGCCCAACAGGGGGCGGAACCCCCTACACAGATACGCAGTATTTT.

The chain combines TRBV15 with TRBJ2-1; tentative D call: TRBD1 (5 bases). The CDR3 runs 16 residues. From germline, CDR1 is LNHNV and CDR2 YYDKDF (reference sequence). Trimming removed 0 bases at V and 0 bases at J, with 9 bases between. This CDR3 is CATSREGRGSYNEQFF. As DNA, the CDR3 is TGTGCCACCAGCAGAGAGGGGCGTGGCTCCTACAATGAGCAGTTCTTC.

This chain links TRBV27 with TRBJ2-7, with D unresolved. V shed 4 bases and J shed 4 bases, with 14 bases lying between them. The CDR3 spans 14 residues. Germline loops: CDR1 MNHEY, CDR2 SMNVEV (reference sequence). Written as DNA, the CDR3 is TGTGCCAGCAGTTGGTCTAACCTCCCGTACGAGCAGTACTTC. Its protein product is CASSWSNLPYEQYF.

V usage is TRBV7-8 and J usage is TRBJ1-1, with D perhaps TRBD1 (5 bases). This CDR3 has 14 amino acids. Germline CDR1 SGHVS, CDR2 FQNEAQ. V lost 2 bases, J lost 5 bases, and 12 bases lay in between. Written as DNA, the CDR3 is TGTGCCAGCAGCTTAAGCAGGGTCTTGACTGAAGCTTTCTTT. Protein sequence: CASSLSRVLTEAFF.

This chain uses TRBV5-4 with TRBJ1-1, with 8 bases that match TRBD1. The CDR3 extends over 15 amino acids. The germline CDR1 and CDR2 sequences are SGHNT and YYREEE (reference sequence). V shed 4 bases and J 1 base; nucleotides not matched to a gene: 6. The CDR3 region is CASSLMTGANTEAFF. The CDR3 bases are TGTGCCAGCAGCCTAATGACAGGGGCGAACACTGAAGCTTTCTTT. Full variable domain (remainder filled in from reference TRBV5-4 and TRBJ1-1): ETGVTQSPTHLIKTRGQQVTLRCSSQSGHNTVSWYQQALGQGPQFIFQYYREEENGRGNFPPRFSGLQFPNYSSELNVNALELDDSALYLCASSLMTGANTEAFFGQGTRLTVV.

V gene TRBV29-1 combines with J gene TRBJ2-7; tentative D call: TRBD1 (5 bases). CDR1 and CDR2 from the germline V gene are SQVTM and ANQGSEA. The V end lost 5 bases, the J end lost 0 bases, and 8 bases lay between the germline ends. The CDR3 extends over 12 amino acids. The CDR3 DNA sequence: TGCAGCGTTCGAGACAGCTCCTACGAGCAGTACTTC. It encodes CSVRDSSYEQYF.

V is TRBV11-3 and J is TRBJ2-7, with 8 positions matching TRBD1. Germline V CDR1 and CDR2: SGHNT, YENEEA. The CDR3 sequence is 16 residues long. The V segment lost 5 bases and the J segment 1 base; nucleotides outside the gene matches: 10. DNA for the CDR3: TGTGCCAGCAGCACACCGCAGGGGGCGTTGTCCTACGAGCAGTACTTC. Translated, it gives CASSTPQGALSYEQYF. The full variable domain, its missing parts supplied by reference TRBV11-3 and TRBJ2-7, is EAGVVQSPRYKIIEKKQPVAFWCNPISGHNTLYWYLQNLGQGPELLIRYENEEAVDDSQLPKDRFSAERLKGVDSTLKIQPAELGDSAVYLCASSTPQGALSYEQYFGPGTRLTVT.

The sample holds one count of this clone. V usage is TRBV19 and J usage is TRBJ2-3; D is undetermined. The CDR3 contains 14 residues. V was trimmed by 5 bases and J by 2 bases, leaving 11 bases between them. Germline lookup yields CDR1 LNHDA and CDR2 SQIVND (reference sequence). The CDR3 DNA reads TGTGCCAGTAGTTCAGATCTTGACACAGATACGCAGTATTTT. It encodes CASSSDLDTDTQYF.

V usage is TRBV28 and J usage is TRBJ1-1, with D hard to call. Germline-derived CDR1 and CDR2 are MDHEN and SYDVKM. Deletions cut 2 bases from V and 6 bases from J, with 7 bases between. This CDR3 spans 12 amino acids. CDR3 region: CASSLGQPEAFF. DNA of the CDR3: TGTGCCAGCAGTTTAGGCCAACCTGAAGCTTTCTTT. Complete variable domain (other parts from reference TRBV28 and TRBJ1-1): DVKVTQSSRYLVKRTGEKVFLECVQDMDHENMFWYRQDPGLGLRLIYFSYDVKMKEKGDIPEGYSVSREKKERFSLILESASTNQTSMYLCASSLGQPEAFFGQGTRLTVV.

The rearrangement joins TRBV4-1 to TRBJ1-1; possible D gene TRBD1, 6 bases. The length of the CDR3 is 14 residues. Germline loops: CDR1 MGHRA, CDR2 YSYEKL. The V and J ends lost 1 base and 6 bases respectively, with 12 bases between them. This CDR3 reads CASSQGLRGPEAFF. The DNA of the CDR3 is TGCGCCAGCAGCCAAGGCCTCAGGGGTCCTGAAGCTTTCTTT.

This clone occurred a few times. The chain links TRBV19 to TRBJ1-5, with a weak D call TRBD1 (6 bases). Germline assignment: CDR1 LNHDA and CDR2 SQIVND (reference sequence). There are 17 residues in the CDR3. V gave up 5 bases and J gave up 6 bases, with 23 bases separating them. Here the CDR3 DNA reads TGTGCCAGTAGTGTTCTACGCGGGCAGGGGTCTATTCAGCCCCAGCATTTT. Residues: CASSVLRGQGSIQPQHF.

The gene calls are TRBV2 and TRBJ1-2; no clear D. The germline V and J ends were trimmed by 7 bases and 7 bases, with 16 bases remaining between them. Germline V lookup: CDR1 SNHLY, CDR2 FYNNEI. The CDR3 contains 13 residues. The CDR3 loop is CASTPFASAGYTF. DNA of the CDR3: TGTGCCAGCACTCCCTTTGCCAGCGCTGGCTACACCTTC.

The V gene is TRBV30, the J gene TRBJ2-7, with 12 positions matching TRBD2. Per germline, CDR1 GTSNPN and CDR2 SVGIG (reference sequence). The CDR3 is 15 residues long. The trim removed 1 base at V and 2 bases at J, leaving 3 bases unmatched. CDR3 region: CAWSGLAGVAYEQYF. Written as DNA, the CDR3 is TGTGCCTGGAGTGGACTAGCGGGGGTGGCCTACGAGCAGTACTTC.

The chain joins TRBV5-1 to TRBJ2-7, with 8 bases that match TRBD1. Germline-derived CDR1 and CDR2 are SGHRS and YFSETQ. The CDR3 is 17 amino acids. V dropped 2 bases and J dropped 3; count of bases not matched to a gene: 13. CDR3 sequence: CASSFYPDRGAYYEQYF. In DNA, the CDR3 is TGCGCCAGCAGCTTTTACCCAGACAGGGGTGCCTACTACGAGCAGTACTTC.

This sequence joins TRBV4-1 and TRBJ2-7, with TRBD2 identical over 10 bases. The CDR3 is 16 amino acids. Germline V CDR1 and CDR2: MGHRA, YSYEKL. V lost 0 bases to trimming and J lost 5 bases; unmatched junction nucleotides: 7. The chain's CDR3 is CASSQEFASGGDEQYF. The CDR3 nucleotides read TGCGCCAGCAGCCAAGAATTCGCTAGCGGGGGCGACGAGCAGTACTTC.